The present T cell receptor (beta chain) was sequenced within a study of regulatory T cells in long-lasting Graves disease. General study results and limits: Favored gene segments in persistent disease were TRBV28, TRBJ1-2 and TRBJ2-5.

This clonotype occurred a few times. Its target is unknown. CDR3-region Arm-PCR and iRepertoire HTBI primers produced the TCR beta libraries. MiXCR was run by TCRdb on the multiplex PCR reads, yielding one entry per CDR3 protein. The table lists around 400,000 distinct CDR3 sequences, approximately 22% of them singletons. Germline V gene sequence: CDR1 MNHNS, CDR2 SASEGT. The CDR3 runs 17 residues. V lost 6 bases, J lost 1 base, and 19 bases lay in between. Time point in this sample: persistent/refractory GD, antithyroid drugs over 5 years with positive TRAb. Making the TCR library involved RNA that had been extracted from PBMCs.

Sequencing used peripheral blood mononuclear cells (PBMCs), obtained when the disease was refractory, from a patient treated with antithyroid drugs. The rearrangement joins TRBV6-1 to TRBJ1-5, with D possibly being TRBD1 (6 bases). This receptor was obtained from a female donor with Graves disease. The CDR3 nucleotides read TGTGCCAGCAGCTTGTATTACCAAAGGGGGAGCAATCAGCCCCAGCATTTT. Translated, it gives CASSLYYQRGSNQPQHF.